The 25 T cell receptor beta chains below come from one sample, sequenced in a study of blood T cell repertoires in COVID-19 (dated by TCRdb to the early 2020s). Library creation used the immunoSEQ multiplex PCR assay. Drawn from immuneACCESS, this table holds only the in-frame rearrangements with V and J called that TCRdb kept. Clones are partly lost; checked studies trace under half to an unresolved V gene and leave the rest unexplained. The sample table shows 350,000 to 400,000 clones, and approximately 93% are seen once. Roughly 0.9% of the sample rests with the top ten. The sequencing input was PBMCs or T cells enriched from blood (not recorded which). The receptors stem from a woman between 40 and 50 years old who had been exposed to COVID-19.

This clone was counted a few times. This chain links TRBV3-1 (or the pseudogene TRBV3-2) with TRBJ1-2; D unresolved. Germline values: CDR1 LGHDT, CDR2 YNNKEL (reference sequence). Trimming stripped 0 bases from V and 8 bases from J, with 16 bases between. CDR3 length: 15 amino acids. CDR3 in amino acids: CASSQELVSTEGYTF. The CDR3 DNA reads TGTGCCAGCAGCCAAGAGCTGGTCTCTACGGAGGGCTACACCTTC.

The rearrangement joins TRBV24-1 to TRBJ1-1, with D perhaps TRBD1 (5 bases). In germline, CDR1 is KGHDR, CDR2 SFDVKD. Trimming stripped 3 bases from V and 8 bases from J, with 15 bases between. The CDR3 is 14 residues long. The CDR3 DNA sequence: TGTGCCACCAGTGATCCCCAATCAGGGAAAGAAGCTTTCTTT. The encoded protein is CATSDPQSGKEAFF.

The chain is built from TRBV15 and TRBJ1-5; a possible D gene is TRBD1 (5 bases). The germline V and J ends were trimmed by 4 bases and 2 bases, with 12 bases remaining between them. Germline CDR1 reads LNHNV; CDR2 reads YYDKDF (reference sequence). The CDR3 covers 15 residues. The CDR3 is CATSTPGGGNQPQHF. CDR3 DNA: TGTGCCACCAGCACTCCGGGGGGTGGCAATCAGCCCCAGCATTTT.

The chain employs TRBV7-8 and TRBJ2-3; TRBD2 might be the D (6 bases). The CDR3 loop spans 16 amino acids. Trimming pared 3 bases from V and 1 base from J, leaving 14 bases between. The germline CDR1 and CDR2 sequences are SGHVS and FQNEAQ. The CDR3 loop is CASSFFGSGGTDTQYF. CDR3 bases: TGTGCCAGCAGCTTTTTCGGGAGTGGGGGCACAGATACGCAGTATTTT.

A note on this clone: Different DNA sequences within this sample yield the same CDR3. The rearrangement uses TRBV7-9 and TRBJ1-2; D is unresolved. V was cut by 1 base and J by 2 bases, with 5 bases left in between. This CDR3 contains 13 residues. The V gene's germline CDR1 is SEHNR and CDR2 FQNEAQ (reference sequence). The chain's CDR3 is CASSLGQNYGYTF. The CDR3, as DNA: TGTGCCAGCAGCTTAGGCCAGAACTATGGCTACACCTTC.

The chain is built from TRBV24-1 and TRBJ1-1, with 8 bases lining up with TRBD1. With 3 bases clipped from V and 2 bases from J, the junction kept 4 bases outside the gene matches. CDR3 length: 15 residues. Germline V CDR1 and CDR2: KGHDR, SFDVKD. As DNA, the CDR3 is TGTGCCACCAGTGATGCCAGGGGGCCCAACACTGAAGCTTTCTTT. This codes for CATSDARGPNTEAFF.

The V gene is TRBV3-1 (or the pseudogene TRBV3-2), the J gene TRBJ1-6; D is uncertain. Trimming took off 2 bases at V and 15 bases at J, with 8 bases between the two ends. The germline V gene has CDR1 LGHDT and CDR2 YNNKEL (reference sequence). CDR3 length: 11 residues. The CDR3: CASSQSSYLHF. The CDR3, as DNA: TGTGCCAGCAGCCAATCCTCGTACCTCCACTTT.

This chain joins TRBV7-8 and TRBJ2-1; TRBD2 matches at 9 bases. Germline CDR1 SGHVS, CDR2 FQNEAQ. The CDR3 length is 15 residues. J lost 8 bases, V lost 5 bases, and 10 bases had no gene match. As DNA, the CDR3 is TGTGCCAGCAGCCTCGTGGCTAGCGGGACCCATGAGCAGTTCTTC. Protein: CASSLVASGTHEQFF.

The chain couples TRBV19 to TRBJ2-1; 7 nucleotides match TRBD1. Germline loops: CDR1 LNHDA, CDR2 SQIVND (reference sequence). This CDR3 is built from 14 residues. Unmatched junction bases numbered 8, after V lost 5 bases and J lost 7 bases. The CDR3 DNA sequence: TGTGCCAGTAGTGTGACAGGGTATTTTAATGAGCAGTTCTTC. Amino acid sequence: CASSVTGYFNEQFF.

The chain is built from TRBV5-1 and TRBJ2-5, with D perhaps matching TRBD1 (6 bases). This CDR3 is built from 13 residues. The ends were cut back, 7 bases at V and 1 base at J, with 11 bases in the middle. CDR1 is SGHRS and CDR2 is YFSETQ in the germline V gene. As DNA, the CDR3 is TGCGCCAGCGGGACGACAGGCCAAGAGACCCAGTACTTC. Translation: CASGTTGQETQYF.

This chain connects TRBV9 to TRBJ2-3, with 12 bases aligning to TRBD2. Germline CDR1 is SGDLS and CDR2 is YYNGEE. This CDR3 is built from 17 residues. The trim removed 4 bases at V and 4 bases at J, leaving 10 bases unmatched. CDR3 sequence (DNA): TGTGCCAGCAGCCCCTTTTTGACTAGCGGGAGAGCAGATACGCAGTATTTT. Translated, it gives CASSPFLTSGRADTQYF.

The CDR3 DNA reads TGCGCCAGCAGCTTGGCCTTGGATACAGGGGCGGAGACCCAGTACTTC. Residues: CASSLALDTGAETQYF. The chain links TRBV5-1 to TRBJ2-5; TRBD1 matches 7 bases. Trimming at V came to 0 bases and at J to 5 bases, leaving 10 bases not matched to a gene. Germline loops: CDR1 SGHRS, CDR2 YFSETQ. This CDR3 contains 16 residues.

V and J are TRBV18 and TRBJ1-1; D perhaps matches TRBD1 (5 bases). Trimming removed 1 base from V and 5 bases from J, with 8 bases in between. There are 13 residues in the CDR3. Germline CDR1 is KGHSH and CDR2 is LQKENI. The CDR3 DNA reads as TGTGCCAGCTCACCACAGGAGGGGACTGAAGCTTTCTTT. This gives the protein CASSPQEGTEAFF.

The chain is built from TRBV7-8 and TRBJ2-1; 8 nucleotides line up with TRBD2. The CDR3 runs to 17 residues. Germline V CDR1 and CDR2: SGHVS, FQNEAQ. V lost 1 base and J lost 2; bases outside the gene matches: 7. CDR3 nucleotide sequence: TGTGCCAGCAGCTTAGGGGGCGGGAGGCAAACCTACAATGAGCAGTTCTTC. This codes for CASSLGGGRQTYNEQFF.

The rearrangement uses TRBV4-3 and TRBJ2-7, with TRBD2 identical over 10 bases. Germline V gene sequence: CDR1 LGHNA, CDR2 YSLEER. The V segment lost 0 bases and the J segment 9 bases; nucleotides outside the gene matches: 5. There are 14 residues in the CDR3. The CDR3 reads CASSQETSGSRQYF. The CDR3 coding sequence is TGCGCCAGCAGCCAAGAGACTAGCGGGTCTAGGCAGTACTTC.

The V call is TRBV7-2, the J call TRBJ1-3; 7 bases are shared with TRBD1. The CDR3 consists of 15 residues. The trim removed 6 bases at V and 5 bases at J, leaving 10 bases unmatched. Germline V gives CDR1 SGHTA, CDR2 FQGNSA. The CDR3 reads CASSSRQGGRNTIYF. The CDR3 DNA is TGTGCCAGCAGTTCTAGACAGGGTGGCAGAAACACCATATATTTT.

The J gene is TRBJ1-1, the V gene TRBV18, with TRBD1 identical over 7 bases. With 4 bases clipped from V and 0 bases from J, the junction kept 8 bases outside the gene matches. Looked up from germline, CDR1 is KGHSH and CDR2 is LQKENI. This CDR3 is built from 16 residues. CDR3 in amino acids: CASSRERQGVNTEAFF. CDR3 coding DNA: TGTGCCAGCTCACGAGAGAGACAGGGTGTGAACACTGAAGCTTTCTTT.

Turning to this clone: Other DNA sequences in the same sample also yield this CDR3. This chain links TRBV7-2 with TRBJ2-7; the D is unclear. Germline V lookup: CDR1 SGHTA, CDR2 FQGNSA. This CDR3 has 11 amino acids. V lost 2 bases and J lost 4, with 3 bases in between. The CDR3 is CASSLSYEQYF. For the CDR3, the DNA is TGTGCCAGCAGCTTATCGTACGAGCAGTACTTC.

The V call is TRBV6-5, the J call TRBJ1-2; D is undetermined. Germline V gene sequence: CDR1 MNHEY, CDR2 SVGAGI. There are 14 residues in the CDR3. Trimming left V 5 bases short and J 0 bases short, with 10 bases between. CDR3 nucleotides: TGTGCCAGCAGTCTGACTGTAACTAACTATGGCTACACCTTC. This encodes CASSLTVTNYGYTF.

V usage is TRBV24-1 and J usage is TRBJ2-7; 7 bases agree with TRBD1. The CDR3 spans 12 residues. The junction had 6 bases not matched to a gene; V was cut back by 9 bases and J by 5 bases. CDR1 and CDR2 from the germline V gene are KGHDR and SFDVKD. CDR3 in DNA: TGTGCCACCGGGACAGAGTTCCACGAGCAGTACTTC. It specifies CATGTEFHEQYF.

The CDR3 nucleotides read TGTGCCAGCAGCCAAGGGGACAGGGGGTTCGCTAATGAAAAACTGTTTTTT. This codes for CASSQGDRGFANEKLFF. J is TRBJ1-4 and V is TRBV3-1 (or the pseudogene TRBV3-2), with TRBD1 matching 11 bases. Germline V gene data show CDR1 as LGHDT and CDR2 as YNNKEL (reference sequence). The CDR3 is 17 amino acids. The V segment lost 1 base and the J segment 3 bases; nucleotides outside the gene matches: 4.

The genes are TRBV30 and TRBJ1-2, with D maybe TRBD1 (5 bases). The CDR3 is 13 residues long. Germline lookup yields CDR1 GTSNPN and CDR2 SVGIG (reference sequence). V shed 2 bases and J shed 7 bases, with 14 bases lying between them. CDR3 loop: CAWSPQGVGGYTF. Written as DNA, the CDR3 is TGTGCCTGGAGTCCCCAGGGCGTCGGTGGCTACACCTTC.

J is TRBJ2-7 and V is TRBV13; TRBD1 aligns across 8 bases. This CDR3 has 14 amino acids. Trimming cost V 5 bases and J 5 bases; bases outside gene matches: 8. Germline values: CDR1 PRHDT, CDR2 FYEKMQ (reference sequence). CDR3: CASSQRTGRNEQYF. The CDR3 DNA reads TGTGCCAGCAGCCAACGGACAGGGAGAAACGAGCAGTACTTC.

V gene TRBV30 combines with J gene TRBJ1-5; maybe TRBD1 (5 bases). CDR3 size: 14 residues. V lost 0 bases and J 4 bases, leaving 10 bases between the germline ends. Germline V CDR1 and CDR2: GTSNPN, SVGIG (reference sequence). The CDR3 coding sequence is TGTGCCTGGAGTGTACAGGTCCCAAATCAGCCCCAGCATTTT. Amino acid sequence: CAWSVQVPNQPQHF.

V is TRBV6-6 and J is TRBJ1-6, with D perhaps matching TRBD1 (5 bases). Germline CDR1 MNHNY, CDR2 SVGAGI (reference sequence). V lost 8 bases and J 5 bases, leaving 16 bases between the germline ends. This CDR3 is 15 amino acids long. The CDR3 DNA is TGTGCCAGCGGTTTGGGGGGGGTTGATAATTCACCCCTCCACTTT. Translating it yields CASGLGGVDNSPLHF.